The 32 T cell receptor beta chains below were found in one sample sequenced in a study of T-cell memory formation after mild COVID-19. TCRdb used MiXCR to reprocess the 5' RACE reads, holding one entry per CDR3 protein. The profile shows about 290,000 distinct CDR3 sequences, about 16% of them singletons. The sample consisted of PBMCs or a T cell subset sorted from them (not recorded which). Every receptor here comes from a man in his late teens or twenties who had mild COVID-19 (a few samples of this study predate the infection). Cell type and time point are not known.

The table lists this clonotype with a few counts. The genes are TRBV3-1 and TRBJ2-1, with D tentatively TRBD2 (5 bases). Trimming removed 4 bases at V and 6 bases at J, with 19 bases between. CDR3 length: 16 amino acids. Germline CDR1 reads LGHDT; CDR2 reads YNNKEL (reference sequence). The CDR3 loop reads CASSLRRAASRNEQFF. The CDR3 nucleotides read TGTGCCAGCAGCCTCCGGCGGGCAGCATCCCGCAATGAGCAGTTCTTC.

V is TRBV6-5 and J is TRBJ2-7; maybe TRBD1 (5 bases). This CDR3 comprises 12 residues. The germline V and J ends were trimmed by 6 bases and 5 bases, with 11 bases remaining between them. Germline V gene lookup returns CDR1 MNHEY and CDR2 SVGAGI. CDR3 protein: CASRKQAHEQYF. CDR3 sequence (DNA): TGTGCCAGCAGGAAACAGGCCCACGAGCAGTACTTC.

This clonotype turned up a few times. V usage is TRBV7-2 and J usage is TRBJ1-1, with TRBD1 as a possible D gene (5 bases). Germline loops: CDR1 SGHTA, CDR2 FQGNSA. The CDR3 runs 15 residues. Deletions cut 1 base from V and 5 bases from J, with 14 bases between. The CDR3 spells CASSLGARVTTEAFF. The CDR3 nucleotides are TGTGCCAGCAGCTTAGGGGCCAGGGTTACGACTGAAGCTTTCTTT.

There are a few counts of this clonotype. The V and J genes are TRBV6-5 and TRBJ1-6, with D uncertain. This CDR3 has 16 residues. Germline lookup yields CDR1 MNHEY and CDR2 SVGAGI. Deletions cut 5 bases from V and 4 bases from J, with 15 bases between. The CDR3 nucleotides read TGTGCCAGCAGTATAGCGGGCACAATTTATAATTCACCCCTCCACTTT. Amino acids: CASSIAGTIYNSPLHF.

This clonotype was found many times. The chain links TRBV7-6 to TRBJ2-1, with TRBD1 matching 7 bases. The CDR3 covers 14 residues. Per the germline V gene, CDR1 is SGHVS and CDR2 is FNYEAQ. V was clipped by 1 base and J by 6 bases; unmatched bases: 3. CDR3 residues: CASSLDSGGNEQFF. In nucleotides, the CDR3 is TGTGCCAGCAGCTTAGACTCAGGGGGCAATGAGCAGTTCTTC.

This clonotype occurred a few times. The chain couples TRBV5-5 to TRBJ1-3; possible D gene TRBD1, 5 bases. The CDR3 loop spans 15 amino acids. V was pared by 4 bases and J by 0 bases, with 11 bases between. CDR1 is SGHKS and CDR2 is YYEKEE in the germline V gene (reference sequence). The chain's CDR3 is CASSLRDGSGNTIYF. The CDR3 DNA sequence: TGTGCCAGCAGCCTCCGGGACGGCTCTGGAAACACCATATATTTT.

This clonotype was counted at least ten times. The chain uses TRBV4-1 and TRBJ2-7, with 7 bases that match TRBD1. Germline lookup yields CDR1 MGHRA and CDR2 YSYEKL. The V segment lost 1 base and the J segment 3 bases; nucleotides outside the gene matches: 6. The CDR3 loop spans 15 amino acids. CDR3 coding DNA: TGCGCCAGCAGCCAAGTCACAGGGGCTGGCTACGAGCAGTACTTC. This sequence encodes CASSQVTGAGYEQYF.

This chain connects TRBV12-3 or TRBV12-4 to TRBJ2-1; D ambiguous. V shed 6 bases and J shed 10 bases, with 13 bases lying between them. The CDR3 is 12 amino acids. The CDR3, as DNA: TGTGCCAGCAGGCTCCCTGGGAAGGAGCAGTTCTTC. Its protein is CASRLPGKEQFF.

DNA for the CDR3: TGTGCCAGCAGTCAGGAGATACAAGAGACCCAGTACTTC. It is translated as CASSQEIQETQYF. This chain uses TRBV6-6 with TRBJ2-5, with D unresolved. From germline, CDR1 is MNHNY and CDR2 SVGAGI (reference sequence). This CDR3 spans 13 amino acids. Trimming took 5 bases from V and 2 from J, leaving 9 bases between them.

This clonotype has a handful of counts. The gene calls are TRBV7-9 and TRBJ1-2, with D maybe TRBD1 (5 bases). The CDR3 runs to 16 residues. The germline V gene encodes CDR1 SEHNR and CDR2 FQNEAQ (reference sequence). The germline V and J ends were trimmed by 5 bases and 8 bases, with 24 bases remaining between them. CDR3 bases: TGTGCCAGCAGCACCTCACAGATAGGGGAGGGGTACGGCTACACCTTC. Protein: CASSTSQIGEGYGYTF.

There are a few counts of this clonotype. The V and J genes are TRBV2 and TRBJ2-2, with D possibly matching TRBD1 (6 bases). The CDR3 covers 15 residues. CDR1 and CDR2 from the germline V gene are SNHLY and FYNNEI. The V gene lost 7 bases and the J gene lost 4 bases, with 16 bases spanning the gap. CDR3 amino acids: CASMHEGGSTGELFF. CDR3 in DNA: TGTGCCAGCATGCACGAAGGGGGAAGCACCGGGGAGCTGTTTTTT.

There are many counts of this clonotype. This chain links TRBV5-1 with TRBJ2-3; 7 bases agree with TRBD2. V shed 2 bases, J shed 1 base, and the junction held 7 bases outside the gene matches. This CDR3 spans 16 amino acids. From germline, CDR1 is SGHRS and CDR2 YFSETQ. CDR3 residues: CASSLPMGGGTDTQYF. CDR3 sequence (DNA): TGCGCCAGCAGCTTACCGATGGGAGGGGGCACAGATACGCAGTATTTT. Based on the CDR3 plus reference TRBV5-1 and TRBJ2-3, the full variable domain is KAGVTQTPRYLIKTRGQQVTLSCSPISGHRSVSWYQQTPGQGLQFLFEYFSETQRNKGNFPGRFSGRQFSNSRSEMNVSTLELGDSALYLCASSLPMGGGTDTQYFGPGTRLTVL.

The chain employs TRBV18 and TRBJ2-3; D is undetermined. Trimming stripped 3 bases from V and 6 bases from J, with 10 bases between. Per the germline V gene, CDR1 is KGHSH and CDR2 is LQKENI. The CDR3 length is 13 residues. The chain's CDR3 is CASSPHRRDTQYF. The DNA for the CDR3 is TGTGCCAGCTCACCTCACCGCAGGGATACGCAGTATTTT.

The rearrangement joins TRBV28 to TRBJ1-6; the D is unclear. In germline, CDR1 is MDHEN, CDR2 SYDVKM. There are 15 residues in the CDR3. The ends were cut back, 1 base at V and 6 bases at J, with 10 bases in the middle. The CDR3: CASSLYESPNSPLHF. CDR3 in DNA: TGTGCCAGCAGTTTATATGAGTCCCCTAATTCACCCCTCCACTTT.

Turning to this clonotype: Germline and junction disagree at one end, which may indicate a read error. The chain employs TRBV7-9 and TRBJ2-3; unclear D gene. CDR1 SEHNR and CDR2 FQNEAQ come from the germline V gene (reference sequence). The CDR3 length is 10 residues. In DNA form, the CDR3 reads TGTGCCAGCAGCATAGATACGCAGTATTTT. It encodes CASSIDTQYF.

In its sample, this clonotype was seen a few times. The J gene is TRBJ2-7, the V gene TRBV4-1, with 7 nucleotides matching TRBD1. Unmatched junction bases numbered 6, after V lost 1 base and J lost 6 bases. Germline assignment: CDR1 MGHRA and CDR2 YSYEKL. The CDR3 has 14 residues. The CDR3 sequence: CASSQGTRGFEQYF. The CDR3 region has the DNA TGCGCCAGCAGCCAAGGTACCAGGGGGTTCGAGCAGTACTTC.

This rearrangement joins TRBV6-5 to TRBJ2-3, with D tentatively TRBD1 or TRBD2 (5 bases each). V was pared by 9 bases and J by 0 bases, with 7 bases between. The CDR3 has 12 amino acids. Germline V lookup: CDR1 MNHEY, CDR2 SVGAGI. As DNA, the CDR3 is TGTGCCAGTCGGGACAGCACAGATACGCAGTATTTT. Its translation is CASRDSTDTQYF.

This clonotype was detected only a few times. V usage is TRBV6-2 or TRBV6-3 and J usage is TRBJ2-7; unclear D gene. With 7 bases removed from V and 2 bases from J, the gap between germline ends came to 12 bases. Germline V gene data show CDR1 as MNHEY and CDR2 as SVGEGT. This CDR3 comprises 13 residues. CDR3 DNA: TGTGCCAGCACCCGTCCAAGAACCTACGAGCAGTACTTC. Amino acids: CASTRPRTYEQYF.

This clonotype was seen repeatedly, ten times or more. V is TRBV5-6 and J is TRBJ1-5, with D uncertain. CDR3 length: 13 residues. Between the trimmed V and J ends, which lost 1 base and 1 base, there was a span of 3 bases. Germline lookup yields CDR1 SGHDT and CDR2 YYEEEE. CDR3 sequence reads: CASSLRSNQPQHF. The CDR3 DNA sequence: TGTGCCAGCAGCTTGCGAAGCAATCAGCCCCAGCATTTT. The full variable domain, rest sourced from reference TRBV5-6 and TRBJ1-5, is DAGVTQSPTHLIKTRGQQVTLRCSPKSGHDTVSWYQQALGQGPQFIFQYYEEEERQRGNFPDRFSGHQFPNYSSELNVNALLLGDSALYLCASSLRSNQPQHFGDGTRLSIL.

The chain recombines TRBV27 with TRBJ2-2; TRBD1 aligns across 9 bases. The CDR3 is made up of 16 amino acids. The ends lost 3 bases at V and 2 bases at J; junction bases unmatched: 4. CDR1 is MNHEY, CDR2 SMNVEV, per germline (reference sequence). The CDR3, as DNA: TGTGCCAGCAGTTTCTGGGGACAGGGAAACACCGGGGAGCTGTTTTTT. It specifies CASSFWGQGNTGELFF.

V usage is TRBV9 and J usage is TRBJ1-1, with 9 nucleotides matching TRBD1. V lost 3 bases and J lost 1; bases outside the gene matches: 10. Germline values: CDR1 SGDLS, CDR2 YYNGEE. The CDR3 length is 17 residues. In DNA form, the CDR3 reads TGTGCCAGCAGCGCCCCGGGACAGGGCCCTCGGAACACTGAAGCTTTCTTT. It codes for CASSAPGQGPRNTEAFF.

The genes are TRBV3-1 and TRBJ2-5, with a possible D match to TRBD2 (6 bases). Trimming took 1 base from V and 1 from J, leaving 13 bases between them. The CDR3 loop spans 16 amino acids. Germline V gene data show CDR1 as LGHDT and CDR2 as YNNKEL (reference sequence). This CDR3 reads CASSQGRGFGQETQYF. The CDR3, as DNA: TGTGCCAGCAGCCAAGGGCGGGGCTTTGGCCAAGAGACCCAGTACTTC.

This clonotype was picked up a small number of times. The chain uses TRBV28 and TRBJ2-1; a weak D match, TRBD2 (5 bases). CDR1 and CDR2 (germline): MDHEN, SYDVKM. V was pared by 3 bases and J by 2 bases, with 11 bases between. This CDR3 spans 15 amino acids. The CDR3 DNA reads TGTGCCAGCAGTTTTCGGAGGACCGCCTACAATGAGCAGTTCTTC. This sequence encodes CASSFRRTAYNEQFF.

This clonotype was counted between two and nine times. The chain recombines TRBV4-1 with TRBJ2-3, with 11 bases aligning to TRBD2. In germline, CDR1 is MGHRA, CDR2 YSYEKL. V shed 1 base, J shed 4 bases, and the junction held 4 bases outside the gene matches. The CDR3 runs 16 residues. The DNA of the CDR3 is TGCGCCAGCAGCCAAGTCATAGCGGGGGGGGCAGATACGCAGTATTTT. Amino acids: CASSQVIAGGADTQYF.

This clonotype came up a few times. The genes are TRBV7-9 and TRBJ2-3; 13 bases line up with TRBD2. J was trimmed by 4 bases and V by 5 bases; bases with no gene match: 12. The CDR3 extends over 18 amino acids. The V gene's germline CDR1 is SEHNR and CDR2 FQNEAQ (reference sequence). CDR3: CASSPPGLAGTNPDTQYF. CDR3 DNA: TGTGCCAGCAGCCCCCCGGGACTAGCGGGGACGAACCCAGATACGCAGTATTTT.

This clonotype came up a few times. The chain links TRBV18 to TRBJ2-3, with D maybe TRBD1 (6 bases). CDR3 length equals 15 residues. Germline lookup yields CDR1 KGHSH and CDR2 LQKENI. V dropped 8 bases and J dropped 2 bases, with 17 bases sitting between them. CDR3 protein: CASPPQGGNTDTQYF. The CDR3 nucleotides are TGTGCCAGCCCCCCACAGGGTGGTAACACAGATACGCAGTATTTT.

This rearrangement joins TRBV5-1 to TRBJ2-3, with 8 bases aligning to TRBD1. The CDR3 spans 16 residues. Germline loops: CDR1 SGHRS, CDR2 YFSETQ. Trimming took 0 bases from V and 6 from J; bases not matched to a gene: 9. This CDR3 is CASSLDRQGAIDTQYF. CDR3 bases: TGCGCCAGCAGCTTGGATCGGCAGGGGGCGATTGATACGCAGTATTTT.

The chain uses TRBV5-1 and TRBJ2-1, with D unclear. The CDR3 sequence is 14 residues long. Deletions cut 0 bases from V and 8 bases from J, with 12 bases between. In germline, CDR1 is SGHRS, CDR2 YFSETQ. CDR3 sequence (DNA): TGCGCCAGCAGCTTGGCTGGGAATCACGATGAGCAGTTCTTC. Protein: CASSLAGNHDEQFF.

The chain is built from TRBV10-3 and TRBJ2-5; D is undetermined. The CDR3 loop spans 14 amino acids. The germline CDR1 and CDR2 sequences are ENHRY and SYGVKD. The V gene lost 0 bases and the J gene lost 5 bases, with 10 bases spanning the gap. The CDR3 protein is CAISESWGDETQYF. The CDR3 bases are TGTGCCATCAGTGAGTCCTGGGGTGACGAGACCCAGTACTTC.

This rearrangement joins TRBV5-1 to TRBJ1-1; 8 bases line up with TRBD1. With V trimmed by 5 bases and J by 3 bases, 6 bases remained unmatched. This CDR3 spans 14 amino acids. CDR1 is SGHRS, CDR2 YFSETQ, per germline. The CDR3 nucleotides are TGCGCCAGCAGTAGAATGACAGGGGACACTGAAGCTTTCTTT. It specifies CASSRMTGDTEAFF.

This clonotype was observed a few times. The chain recombines TRBV7-2 with TRBJ2-5, with D tentatively TRBD1 or TRBD2 (5 bases each). Germline loops: CDR1 SGHTA, CDR2 FQGNSA. Trimming stripped 1 base from V and 2 bases from J, with 11 bases between. CDR3 length: 15 amino acids. CDR3 region: CASSLGGTSQETQYF. The CDR3 DNA is TGTGCCAGCAGCTTAGGGGGGACCTCGCAAGAGACCCAGTACTTC.

This chain connects TRBV12-5 to TRBJ2-2, with D uncertain. Trimming cost V 6 bases and J 5 bases, with 7 bases left between them. Germline-derived CDR1 and CDR2 are LGHNT and FRNRAP. The CDR3 loop spans 12 amino acids. CDR3 sequence: CASGLRTGELFF. As DNA, the CDR3 is TGTGCTAGTGGACTAAGAACCGGGGAGCTGTTTTTT.